This entry lists 16 T cell receptor beta chains sequenced from one sample in a study of blood T cell repertoires in COVID-19. Clones were read by immunoSEQ multiplex PCR, and TCRdb kept only the in-frame ones, dropping some. The sample lists 170,000 or so clones; more than 75% were seen once. The sequenced material came from PBMCs or T cells enriched from blood (not recorded which). The origin of the receptors is a woman aged 45 to 65 who had recovered from COVID-19.

The V and J genes are TRBV30 and TRBJ2-3; 11 nucleotides match TRBD2. With 1 base clipped from V and 3 bases from J, the junction kept 6 bases outside the gene matches. The CDR3 totals 16 residues. The germline CDR1 and CDR2 sequences are GTSNPN and SVGIG (reference sequence). The CDR3 nucleotides read TGTGCCTGGAGTGGCTTAGCGGGGGGGCGGACAGATACGCAGTATTTT. It is translated as CAWSGLAGGRTDTQYF.

This clone was detected only once. The CDR3 sequence: CASSDTGAGNNEQFF. The CDR3 nucleotides read TGCGCCAGCAGCGACACAGGGGCGGGAAACAATGAGCAGTTCTTC. The J gene is TRBJ2-1, the V gene TRBV4-1, with D possibly being TRBD1 (7 bases). The V gene's germline CDR1 is MGHRA and CDR2 YSYEKL. Trimming pared 5 bases from V and 5 bases from J, leaving 16 bases between. The length of the CDR3 is 15 residues.

The chain carries TRBV19 and TRBJ2-3; 7 bases line up with TRBD2. Per the germline V gene, CDR1 is LNHDA and CDR2 is SQIVND (reference sequence). This CDR3 is built from 16 residues. V dropped 0 bases and J dropped 4; count of bases not matched to a gene: 7. The CDR3 coding sequence is TGTGCCAGTAGTATAGATCAGCGGGGCTTGTCAGATACGCAGTATTTT. Amino acids: CASSIDQRGLSDTQYF.

This chain links TRBV9 with TRBJ2-6; 12 bases line up with TRBD1. The trim removed 3 bases at V and 3 bases at J, leaving 7 bases unmatched. Germline-derived CDR1 and CDR2 are SGDLS and YYNGEE. The CDR3 runs to 18 residues. The CDR3 region has the DNA TGTGCCAGCAGCGCGGGGACAGGGGGCATTGGTGGGGCCAACGTCCTGACTTTC. Translation: CASSAGTGGIGGANVLTF.

Only one count was recorded for this clone. The chain uses TRBV7-2 and TRBJ1-1; weak D call: TRBD1 (5 bases). Between the trimmed V and J ends, which lost 5 bases and 3 bases, there was a span of 16 bases. The CDR3 covers 15 residues. The germline CDR1 and CDR2 sequences are SGHTA and FQGNSA. The CDR3 DNA reads TGTGCCAGCAGCGCACACCGGGGGTTGGACACTGAAGCTTTCTTT. This translates into CASSAHRGLDTEAFF. The variable domain in full, completed from reference TRBV7-2 and TRBJ1-1, reads GAGVSQSPSNKVTEKGKDVELRCDPISGHTALYWYRQSLGQGLEFLIYFQGNSAPDKSGLPSDRFSAERTGGSVSTLTIQRTQQEDSAVYLCASSAHRGLDTEAFFGQGTRLTVV.

J is TRBJ2-3 and V is TRBV15; 9 positions agree with TRBD1. The ends lost 0 bases at V and 5 bases at J; junction bases unmatched: 6. CDR1 and CDR2 from the germline V gene are LNHNV and YYDKDF (reference sequence). The CDR3 length is 16 residues. CDR3 residues: CATSRDLQGAGDTQYF. CDR3 in DNA: TGTGCCACCAGCAGAGACCTACAGGGGGCAGGAGATACGCAGTATTTT.

The V gene is TRBV7-7, the J gene TRBJ2-2, with 7 bases aligning to TRBD1. Germline CDR1 and CDR2: SSHAT and FNYEAQ (reference sequence). The CDR3 is 16 amino acids. With V trimmed by 3 bases and J by 4 bases, 8 bases remained unmatched. The CDR3 nucleotides read TGTGCCAGCAGCTTGAGAGGGGGCCCGCTCACCGGGGAGCTGTTTTTT. Translated, it gives CASSLRGGPLTGELFF.

This clone was picked up one time. CDR3 bases: TGTGCCAGCAGTGACAGGGGTTATCAGCCCCAGCATTTT. Its protein is CASSDRGYQPQHF. This chain links TRBV2 with TRBJ1-5, with D perhaps TRBD1 (6 bases). V lost 3 bases to trimming and J lost 5 bases, with 8 bases between them. The germline V gene has CDR1 SNHLY and CDR2 FYNNEI. This CDR3 spans 13 amino acids.

The chain has TRBV2 and TRBJ1-6, with unresolved D. Trimming shortened V by 7 bases and J by 13 bases, and 20 bases separated the two germline ends. The CDR3 loop spans 14 amino acids. Germline V gives CDR1 SNHLY, CDR2 FYNNEI. The CDR3 DNA reads TGTGCCAGCAATAGAGGAGGTTCCACCGGGCCCCTCCACTTT. It yields the protein CASNRGGSTGPLHF.

CDR3 sequence reads: CASSLTGWGNSPLHF. The CDR3 DNA reads as TGTGCCAGCAGTTTAACAGGCTGGGGAAATTCACCCCTCCACTTT. The chain joins TRBV27 to TRBJ1-6, with a tentative D call TRBD1 (5 bases). The germline V gene encodes CDR1 MNHEY and CDR2 SMNVEV (reference sequence). The CDR3 runs 15 residues. Trimming removed 2 bases from V and 7 bases from J, with 12 bases in between.

This clone was seen once. J is TRBJ1-2 and V is TRBV9; TRBD1 is a possible D gene (5 bases). The V and J ends lost 0 bases and 2 bases respectively, with 14 bases between them. This CDR3 has 16 residues. From germline, CDR1 is SGDLS and CDR2 YYNGEE. The chain's CDR3 is CASSVGPRGENYGYTF. The CDR3 DNA reads TGTGCCAGCAGCGTAGGGCCGCGGGGCGAAAACTATGGCTACACCTTC.

This chain connects TRBV27 to TRBJ1-4; a possible D gene is TRBD1 (5 bases). The CDR3 is made up of 15 amino acids. CDR1 and CDR2 (germline): MNHEY, SMNVEV (reference sequence). Trimming took 4 bases from V and 5 from J, leaving 14 bases between them. This chain's CDR3 is CASSYDSYSNEKLFF. Here the CDR3 DNA reads TGTGCCAGCAGTTACGACAGTTACTCCAATGAAAAACTGTTTTTT.

This clone appeared once. This chain joins TRBV6-6 and TRBJ1-5, with D possibly being TRBD1 (5 bases). Germline CDR1 reads MNHNY; CDR2 reads SVGAGI (reference sequence). The CDR3 is 17 amino acids. V lost 5 bases to trimming and J lost 2 bases, with 19 bases between them. The CDR3 nucleotides read TGTGCCAGCAGTCCGCAGGTGGGAGGGGCCCGCAATCAGCCCCAGCATTTT. Its translation: CASSPQVGGARNQPQHF.

DNA for the CDR3: TGTGCCAGCAGCTTTGCAAGCGGGGGGGCGGGGGAGCAGTACTTC. Its translation: CASSFASGGAGEQYF. V and J are TRBV11-3 and TRBJ2-7, with 10 bases lining up with TRBD2. Germline trimming cut 3 bases from V and 7 bases from J; bases unmatched to any gene: 9. Germline V gives CDR1 SGHNT, CDR2 YENEEA. The CDR3 is made up of 15 amino acids.

The CDR3 is CASSLADSVSGNTIYF. CDR3 coding DNA: TGTGCCAGCAGCTTGGCAGACAGTGTCTCTGGAAACACCATATATTTT. The chain combines TRBV5-4 with TRBJ1-3, with D maybe TRBD1 (5 bases). The CDR3 is made up of 16 amino acids. Trimming removed 0 bases at V and 0 bases at J, with 10 bases between. Germline V gene data show CDR1 as SGHNT and CDR2 as YYREEE (reference sequence).

This clone appeared once. The chain employs TRBV7-2 and TRBJ2-3; TRBD1 might be the D (6 bases). Deletions cut 3 bases from V and 3 bases from J, with 16 bases between. The CDR3 is made up of 16 amino acids. CDR1 and CDR2 from the germline V gene are SGHTA and FQGNSA. The CDR3 coding sequence is TGTGCCAGCAGCTTTCGTAGCAGGGGCGAGACAGATACGCAGTATTTT. Its translation: CASSFRSRGETDTQYF.